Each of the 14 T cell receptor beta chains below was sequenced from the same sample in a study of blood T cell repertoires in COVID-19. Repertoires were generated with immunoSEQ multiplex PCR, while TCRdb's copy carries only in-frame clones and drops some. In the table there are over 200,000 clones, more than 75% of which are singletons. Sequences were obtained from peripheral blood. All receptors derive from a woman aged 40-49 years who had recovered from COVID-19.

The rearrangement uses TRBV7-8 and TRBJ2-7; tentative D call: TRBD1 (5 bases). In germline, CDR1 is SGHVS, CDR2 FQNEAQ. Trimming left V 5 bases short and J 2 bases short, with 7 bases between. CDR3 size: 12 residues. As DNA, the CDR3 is TGTGCCAGCAGCCCGGACACCTACGAGCAGTACTTC. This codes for CASSPDTYEQYF.

In DNA, the CDR3 is TGCAGCGCCACCGGGACAGCAAACACTGAAGCTTTCTTT. Translating gives CSATGTANTEAFF. The genes are TRBV29-1 and TRBJ1-1, with 7 bases matching TRBD1. The ends lost 7 bases at V and 2 bases at J; junction bases unmatched: 7. The CDR3 spans 13 residues. Germline V gene sequence: CDR1 SQVTM, CDR2 ANQGSEA.

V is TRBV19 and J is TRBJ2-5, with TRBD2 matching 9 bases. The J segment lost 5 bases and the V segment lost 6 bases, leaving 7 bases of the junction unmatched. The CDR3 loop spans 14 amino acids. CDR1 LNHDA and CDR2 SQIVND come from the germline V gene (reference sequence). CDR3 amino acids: CASRAAGGGETQYF. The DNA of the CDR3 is TGTGCCAGTAGGGCCGCGGGAGGGGGGGAGACCCAGTACTTC.

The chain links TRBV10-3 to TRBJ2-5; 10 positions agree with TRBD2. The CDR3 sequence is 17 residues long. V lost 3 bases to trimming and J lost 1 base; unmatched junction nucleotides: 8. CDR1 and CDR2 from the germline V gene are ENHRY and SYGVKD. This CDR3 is CAISEPTSGRPQETQYF. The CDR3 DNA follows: TGTGCCATCAGTGAACCGACTAGCGGGCGCCCCCAAGAGACCCAGTACTTC.

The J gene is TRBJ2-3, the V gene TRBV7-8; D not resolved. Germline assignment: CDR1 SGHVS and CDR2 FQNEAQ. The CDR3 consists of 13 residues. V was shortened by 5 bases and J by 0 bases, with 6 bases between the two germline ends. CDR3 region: CASSPPSTDTQYF. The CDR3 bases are TGTGCCAGCAGCCCCCCTAGCACAGATACGCAGTATTTT. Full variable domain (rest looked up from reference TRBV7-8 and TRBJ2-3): GAGVSQSPRYKVAKRGQDVALRCDPISGHVSLFWYQQALGQGPEFLTYFQNEAQLDKSGLPSDRFFAERPEGSVSTLKIQRTQQEDSAVYLCASSPPSTDTQYFGPGTRLTVL.

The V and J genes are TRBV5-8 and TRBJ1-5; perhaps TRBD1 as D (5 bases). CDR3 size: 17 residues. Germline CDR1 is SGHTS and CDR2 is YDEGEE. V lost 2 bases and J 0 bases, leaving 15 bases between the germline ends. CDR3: CASSFIVGVYSNQPQHF. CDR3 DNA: TGTGCCAGCAGCTTTATAGTAGGGGTTTATAGCAATCAGCCCCAGCATTTT.

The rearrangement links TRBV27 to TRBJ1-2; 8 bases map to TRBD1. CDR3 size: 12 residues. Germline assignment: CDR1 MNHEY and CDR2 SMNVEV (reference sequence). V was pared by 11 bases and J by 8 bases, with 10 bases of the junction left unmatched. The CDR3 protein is CASRQGTLGYTF. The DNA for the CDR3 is TGTGCCTCAAGACAGGGGACGTTGGGCTACACCTTC.

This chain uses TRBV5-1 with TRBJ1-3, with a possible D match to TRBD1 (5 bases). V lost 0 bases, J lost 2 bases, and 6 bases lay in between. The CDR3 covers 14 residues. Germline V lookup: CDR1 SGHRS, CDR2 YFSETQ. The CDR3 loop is CASSLGRAGNTIYF. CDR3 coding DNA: TGCGCCAGCAGCTTGGGCAGGGCTGGAAACACCATATATTTT.

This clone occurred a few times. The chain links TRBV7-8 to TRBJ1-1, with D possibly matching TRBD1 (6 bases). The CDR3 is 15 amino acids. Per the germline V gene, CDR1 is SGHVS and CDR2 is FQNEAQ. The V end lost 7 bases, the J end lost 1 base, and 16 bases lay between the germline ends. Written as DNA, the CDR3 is TGTGCCAGCAACCCAAACAGGGTAGGGAACACTGAAGCTTTCTTT. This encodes CASNPNRVGNTEAFF.

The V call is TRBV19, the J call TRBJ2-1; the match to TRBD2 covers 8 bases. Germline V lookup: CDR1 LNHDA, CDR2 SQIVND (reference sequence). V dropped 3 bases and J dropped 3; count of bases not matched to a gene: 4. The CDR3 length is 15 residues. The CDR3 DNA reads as TGTGCCAGTAGTATCGGGGGACTAGTCTACAATGAGCAGTTCTTC. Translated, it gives CASSIGGLVYNEQFF.

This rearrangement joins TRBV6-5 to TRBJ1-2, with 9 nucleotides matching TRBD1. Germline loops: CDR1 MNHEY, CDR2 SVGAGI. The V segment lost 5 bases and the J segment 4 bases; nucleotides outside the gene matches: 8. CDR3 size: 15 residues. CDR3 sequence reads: CASSPTGGASYGYTF. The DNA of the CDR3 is TGTGCCAGCAGTCCCACAGGGGGCGCTAGCTATGGCTACACCTTC.

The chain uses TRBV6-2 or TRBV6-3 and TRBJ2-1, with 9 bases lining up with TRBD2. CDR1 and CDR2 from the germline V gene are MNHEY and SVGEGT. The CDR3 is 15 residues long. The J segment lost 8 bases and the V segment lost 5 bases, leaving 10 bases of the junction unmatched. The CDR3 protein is CASSTIRRGGDEQFF. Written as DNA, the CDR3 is TGTGCCAGCAGTACCATCCGGCGGGGGGGCGATGAGCAGTTCTTC.

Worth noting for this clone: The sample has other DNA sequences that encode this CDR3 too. For the CDR3, the DNA is TGCGCCAGCAGCTTGGGTAGCGGGGGCTCCTACGAGCAGTACTTC. Its translation: CASSLGSGGSYEQYF. The chain links TRBV5-1 to TRBJ2-7, with 9 bases identical to TRBD2. The ends lost 0 bases at V and 0 bases at J; junction bases unmatched: 1. Germline assignment: CDR1 SGHRS and CDR2 YFSETQ. The CDR3 totals 15 residues.

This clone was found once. The CDR3 here is CASSFPRASGGPQETQYF. The CDR3 region has the DNA TGTGCCAGCAGCTTCCCCCGTGCTAGCGGGGGGCCCCAGGAGACCCAGTACTTC. The chain couples TRBV7-2 to TRBJ2-5, with 11 positions matching TRBD2. V dropped 3 bases and J dropped 5; count of bases not matched to a gene: 14. This CDR3 has 18 residues. Germline V gene lookup returns CDR1 SGHTA and CDR2 FQGNSA.